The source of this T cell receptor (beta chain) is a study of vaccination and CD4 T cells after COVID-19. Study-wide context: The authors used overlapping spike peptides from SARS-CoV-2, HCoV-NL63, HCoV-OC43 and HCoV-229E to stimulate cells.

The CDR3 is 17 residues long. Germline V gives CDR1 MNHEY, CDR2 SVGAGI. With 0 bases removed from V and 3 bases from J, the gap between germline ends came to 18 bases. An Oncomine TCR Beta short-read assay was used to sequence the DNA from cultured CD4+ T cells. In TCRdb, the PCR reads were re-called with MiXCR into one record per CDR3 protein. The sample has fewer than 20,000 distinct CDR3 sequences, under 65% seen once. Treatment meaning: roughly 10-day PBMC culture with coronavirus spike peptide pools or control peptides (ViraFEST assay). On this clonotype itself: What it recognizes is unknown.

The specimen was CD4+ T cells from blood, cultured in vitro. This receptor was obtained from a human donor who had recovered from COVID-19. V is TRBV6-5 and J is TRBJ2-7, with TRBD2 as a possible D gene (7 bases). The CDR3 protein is CASSYSRGAGEGYEQYF. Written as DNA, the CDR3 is TGTGCCAGCAGTTACTCGAGGGGCGCAGGGGAGGGCTACGAGCAGTACTTC.